The rows below give T cell receptor beta chains drawn from one sample of a study of cytomegalovirus exposure and HLA in healthy donors. Here immunoSEQ multiplex PCR was the method, and the copy in TCRdb shows in-frame clones only, minus some. The data contain about 190,000 clones, 65% to 85% of them singletons. Source material: PBMCs. The receptor set was obtained from a male donor in good health and CMV-seronegative. The CDR3 runs from the conserved cysteine through the conserved F or W. D genes are given only for firm matches. The size field is filled for only some rows; it gives once, few, many or a size class.

clone_size	v_call	cdr3_length	j_call	d_call	cdr3_aa
-	TRBV7-2	16	TRBJ2-7	TRBD2	CASSFDRTSGSYEQYF
-	TRBV11-2	14	TRBJ2-5	TRBD2	CASSFTGRGETQYF
-	TRBV5-4	15	-	TRBD2	CASSLASGASYEQYF
-	TRBV6-6	15	TRBJ2-1	-	CASSYARGGGDEQFF
once	TRBV5-1	14	TRBJ2-1	TRBD2	CASRAALAGDEQFF
few	TRBV7-8	14	TRBJ1-1	-	CASSLERFLTTAFF
-	TRBV5-1	15	TRBJ2-7	TRBD1	CASSHRGTGPYEQYF
-	TRBV25-1	12	TRBJ2-1	-	CASNGPYNEQFF
-	TRBV5-6	16	TRBJ1-6	TRBD1	CASRSGTGLGNSPLHF
-	TRBV27	15	TRBJ1-2	-	CASSPRGSSNYGYTF
-	TRBV4-3	14	TRBJ2-7	TRBD1	CASSFRQGVREQYF
-	TRBV5-1	16	TRBJ1-1	TRBD1	CASSLLQGAQNTEAFF
-	TRBV27	14	TRBJ2-7	TRBD2	CASRKPGTTYEQYF
-	TRBV4-2	16	TRBJ2-5	-	CASSQDLDNRRETQYF
-	TRBV4-2	17	TRBJ2-1	-	CASSQTAGSGSYNEQFF
-	TRBV7-2	15	TRBJ1-6	TRBD1	CASSFGTGDNSPLHF
-	TRBV6-1	14	TRBJ1-5	-	CATKTGASNQPQHF
-	TRBV6-5	14	TRBJ2-7	-	CASSYSRVSHEQYF
-	TRBV25-1	16	TRBJ2-5	TRBD1	CASSATGQGWQETQYF
once	TRBV28	14	TRBJ1-2	-	CASRTGSANYGYTF
once	TRBV5-1	15	TRBJ1-5	TRBD1	CASSLGGTEDQPQHF
-	TRBV6-1	15	TRBJ1-6	TRBD1	CASSSSGDRGSPLHF
-	TRBV5-1	15	TRBJ2-5	-	CASSLEAGPPGTQYF
-	TRBV9	14	TRBJ2-7	TRBD2	CASSVGTSGYEQYF
-	TRBV7-2	17	TRBJ2-1	TRBD2	CASSLTPGGSGSREQFF
-	TRBV7-2	15	TRBJ2-7	-	CASSSISQGEYEQYF
-	TRBV13	12	TRBJ2-7	-	CASSGIGGEQYF
few	TRBV4-2	15	TRBJ2-7	TRBD1	CASSQAWDSSYEQYF